These 17 T cell receptor beta chains were sequenced from one sample in a study of CD8 T cells in Susac syndrome. It was with random hexamers that about 0.45 to 1 ug RNA was reverse transcribed. TCRdb reprocessed the immunoSEQ multiplex PCR reads with MiXCR, giving one entry per CDR3 protein. In the table there are 120,000 or so distinct CDR3 sequences, just under 95% of which are singletons. Specimen: CD8+ T cells from PBMCs. Source of these receptors: a human donor with Susac syndrome.

This clonotype is a singleton in its sample. V gene TRBV20-1 combines with J gene TRBJ2-7; D is ambiguous. Germline V gene lookup returns CDR1 DFQATT and CDR2 SNEGSKA (reference sequence). V lost 5 bases to trimming and J lost 6 bases, with 23 bases between them. This CDR3 is built from 15 residues. CDR3 in amino acids: CSAHSFLGELSEQYF. The DNA of the CDR3 is TGCAGTGCTCATTCTTTTCTTGGGGAATTGAGCGAGCAGTACTTC.

The V and J genes are TRBV12-3 or TRBV12-4 and TRBJ2-3; tentatively, D is TRBD1 or TRBD2 (7 bases each). Between the trimmed V and J ends, which lost 6 bases and 2 bases, there was a span of 15 bases. This CDR3 contains 15 residues. The CDR3 DNA reads as TGTGCCAGCAGCCCAGGGGGGGGTTTCACAGATACGCAGTATTTT. Translated: CASSPGGGFTDTQYF.

The chain employs TRBV12-3 or TRBV12-4 and TRBJ2-2; D is unclear. V dropped 4 bases and J dropped 0 bases, with 9 bases sitting between them. This CDR3 contains 15 residues. CDR3 sequence reads: CASSSAVPNTGELFF. The CDR3 bases are TGTGCCAGCAGTTCCGCCGTCCCGAACACCGGGGAGCTGTTTTTT.

The chain's CDR3 is CASSTRDEQFF. The CDR3 nucleotides are TGTGCCAGCAGTACACGGGATGAGCAGTTCTTC. The chain is built from TRBV27 and TRBJ2-1, with D unresolved. Germline-derived CDR1 and CDR2 are MNHEY and SMNVEV (reference sequence). V dropped 5 bases and J dropped 8 bases, with 7 bases sitting between them. The CDR3 spans 11 residues.

The chain has TRBV4-1 and TRBJ1-3, with D uncertain. Germline V CDR1 and CDR2: MGHRA, YSYEKL. The CDR3 is made up of 15 amino acids. Between the trimmed V and J ends, which lost 0 bases and 1 base, there was a span of 7 bases. This CDR3 is CASSQEGGSGNTIYF. The CDR3 DNA follows: TGCGCCAGCAGCCAAGAAGGAGGGTCTGGAAACACCATATATTTT.

The V gene is TRBV6-5, the J gene TRBJ1-6; 7 bases line up with TRBD1. The germline gives CDR1 MNHEY, CDR2 SVGAGI. This CDR3 spans 15 amino acids. J gave up 2 bases and V 4 bases, and 2 bases lay outside the gene matches. The CDR3 coding sequence is TGTGCCAGCAGTTTCGGGACAGCCTATAATTCACCCCTCCACTTT. As protein: CASSFGTAYNSPLHF.

This chain connects TRBV3-1 to TRBJ2-3, with 13 positions matching TRBD2. This CDR3 has 18 residues. Germline-derived CDR1 and CDR2 are LGHDT and YNNKEL (reference sequence). V trimming: 0 bases; J trimming: 2 bases; junction bases outside the gene matches: 5. The CDR3 spells CASSQEGLAGAHTDTQYF. The CDR3 DNA follows: TGTGCCAGCAGCCAAGAAGGACTAGCGGGAGCGCACACAGATACGCAGTATTTT.

This clonotype has only one observation. This chain connects TRBV7-6 to TRBJ2-1, with TRBD1 as a possible D gene (5 bases). In germline, CDR1 is SGHVS, CDR2 FNYEAQ. V lost 0 bases and J lost 8, with 11 bases in between. The length of the CDR3 is 14 residues. CDR3 coding DNA: TGTGCCAGCAGCTTAGCGTTCTGGGGCGATGAGCAGTTCTTC. Translation gives CASSLAFWGDEQFF. Full variable domain (remainder filled in from reference TRBV7-6 and TRBJ2-1): GAGVSQSPRYKVTKRGQDVALRCDPISGHVSLYWYRQALGQGPEFLTYFNYEAQQDKSGLPNDRFSAERPEGSISTLTIQRTEQRDSAMYRCASSLAFWGDEQFFGPGTRLTVL.

The chain links TRBV27 to TRBJ1-5; possibly TRBD1 for D (6 bases). Germline lookup yields CDR1 MNHEY and CDR2 SMNVEV (reference sequence). V gave up 4 bases and J gave up 6 bases, with 16 bases separating them. The CDR3 runs 15 residues. The CDR3 DNA follows: TGTGCCAGCAGTTCTAAACAGGGATTCGGTCAGCCCCAGCATTTT. Its translation is CASSSKQGFGQPQHF.

The DNA for the CDR3 is TGTGCCAGCAGCTCCTCTCGACTCCCAGCTTTCTTT. Protein: CASSSSRLPAFF. J is TRBJ1-1 and V is TRBV7-9; D is undetermined. V gave up 4 bases and J gave up 10 bases, with 13 bases separating them. The germline V gene has CDR1 SEHNR and CDR2 FQNEAQ (reference sequence). The CDR3 sequence is 12 residues long.

This clonotype was detected only once. V usage is TRBV5-1 and J usage is TRBJ2-3; TRBD2 matches 7 bases. Trimming at V came to 2 bases and at J to 1 base, leaving 4 bases not matched to a gene. The CDR3 has 15 amino acids. Germline loops: CDR1 SGHRS, CDR2 YFSETQ. CDR3 region: CASSLAGTGTDTQYF. The CDR3 nucleotides are TGCGCCAGCAGCTTAGCGGGGACGGGCACAGATACGCAGTATTTT.

The J gene is TRBJ1-5, the V gene TRBV20-1; perhaps TRBD1 as D (6 bases). Germline values: CDR1 DFQATT, CDR2 SNEGSKA (reference sequence). This CDR3 spans 14 amino acids. Trimming left V 6 bases short and J 0 bases short, with 12 bases between. The DNA of the CDR3 is TGCAGTGCGGGGGCGGGAGATAGCAATCAGCCCCAGCATTTT. Translation: CSAGAGDSNQPQHF.

The rearrangement joins TRBV20-1 to TRBJ2-4; D gene ambiguous. Germline V lookup: CDR1 DFQATT, CDR2 SNEGSKA (reference sequence). Trimming took 2 bases from V and 0 from J, leaving 14 bases between them. This CDR3 is built from 16 residues. The CDR3 is CSARLPSELAKNIQYF. As DNA, the CDR3 is TGCAGTGCTAGATTACCTTCAGAACTAGCCAAAAACATTCAGTACTTC.

The rearrangement uses TRBV7-9 and TRBJ1-4, with D perhaps matching TRBD1 (5 bases). The CDR3 length is 14 residues. V lost 4 bases and J lost 7, with 13 bases in between. CDR1 is SEHNR and CDR2 is FQNEAQ in the germline V gene (reference sequence). The CDR3 DNA sequence: TGTGCCAGCAGCTCCGTGGGGGTTCGTGAAAAACTGTTTTTT. Protein product: CASSSVGVREKLFF.

The chain employs TRBV20-1 and TRBJ2-1, with D perhaps assigned TRBD1 or TRBD2 (6 bases each). This CDR3 spans 13 amino acids. V was pared by 0 bases and J by 9 bases, with 12 bases between. Per the germline V gene, CDR1 is DFQATT and CDR2 is SNEGSKA (reference sequence). The chain's CDR3 is CSARDLEGGEQFF. The DNA for the CDR3 is TGCAGTGCTAGAGATCTGGAGGGGGGTGAGCAGTTCTTC.

The genes are TRBV6-6 and TRBJ2-1, with TRBD2 matching over 12 bases. The CDR3 loop spans 14 amino acids. The V and J ends lost 5 bases and 7 bases, in that order; junction bases with no gene match: 3. From germline, CDR1 is MNHNY and CDR2 SVGAGI (reference sequence). In DNA, the CDR3 is TGTGCCAGCAGTCTAGCGGGAGGGCCTAATGAGCAGTTCTTC. Its translation: CASSLAGGPNEQFF.

This chain connects TRBV14 to TRBJ1-1, with a weak D call TRBD1 (5 bases). Germline CDR1 is SGHDN and CDR2 is FVKESK. This CDR3 is built from 17 residues. V lost 0 bases and J lost 1, with 15 bases in between. The CDR3 reads CASSQDRGPGWNTEAFF. The CDR3 region has the DNA TGTGCCAGCAGCCAAGACCGTGGCCCAGGGTGGAACACTGAAGCTTTCTTT.